Reported below is one T cell receptor (beta chain). Its antigen is unidentified. Clones were read by immunoSEQ multiplex PCR, and TCRdb kept only the in-frame ones, dropping some. The repertoire has 55,000 to 65,000 clones, over 75% of them found once; the top ten carry approximately 18%. These data originate in a study of T cell responses to AZD1222 COVID-19 vaccine. Overall study results and limits: Spike as a whole was targeted by vaccine-associated CD4 TCRs, dominant at 160-218 and 743-854.

V was pared by 8 bases and J by 0 bases, with 4 bases of the junction left unmatched. Germline V gene lookup returns CDR1 MNHEY and CDR2 SVGAGI. The CDR3 totals 15 residues. The sequencing here drew on peripheral blood, taken on day 0 of AZD1222 vaccination. This sequence was found in an adult in good health. This sequence joins TRBV6-5 and TRBJ2-2, with TRBD2 matching over 9 bases. The CDR3 nucleotides are TGTGCCAGCGCAGCGGGGGGAGCGAACACCGGGGAGCTGTTTTTT. Amino acid sequence: CASAAGGANTGELFF.